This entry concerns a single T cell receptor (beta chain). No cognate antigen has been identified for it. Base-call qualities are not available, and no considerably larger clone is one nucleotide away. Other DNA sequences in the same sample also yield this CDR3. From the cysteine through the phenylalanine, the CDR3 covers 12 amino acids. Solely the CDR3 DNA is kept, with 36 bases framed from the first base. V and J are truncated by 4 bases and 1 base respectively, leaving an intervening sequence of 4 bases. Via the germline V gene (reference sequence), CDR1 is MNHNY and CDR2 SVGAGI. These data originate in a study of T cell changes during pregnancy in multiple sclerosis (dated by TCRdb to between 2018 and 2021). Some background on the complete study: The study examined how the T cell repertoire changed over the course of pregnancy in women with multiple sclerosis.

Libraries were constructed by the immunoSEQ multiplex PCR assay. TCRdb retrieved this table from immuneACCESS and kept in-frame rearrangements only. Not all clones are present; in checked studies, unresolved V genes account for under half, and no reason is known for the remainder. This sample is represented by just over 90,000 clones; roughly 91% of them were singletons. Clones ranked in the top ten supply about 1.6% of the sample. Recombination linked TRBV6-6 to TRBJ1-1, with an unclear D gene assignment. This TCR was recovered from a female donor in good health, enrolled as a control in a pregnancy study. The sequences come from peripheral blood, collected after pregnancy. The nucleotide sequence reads TGTGCCAGCAGTTCGGGGAACACTGAAGCTTTCTTT. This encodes CASSSGNTEAFF.